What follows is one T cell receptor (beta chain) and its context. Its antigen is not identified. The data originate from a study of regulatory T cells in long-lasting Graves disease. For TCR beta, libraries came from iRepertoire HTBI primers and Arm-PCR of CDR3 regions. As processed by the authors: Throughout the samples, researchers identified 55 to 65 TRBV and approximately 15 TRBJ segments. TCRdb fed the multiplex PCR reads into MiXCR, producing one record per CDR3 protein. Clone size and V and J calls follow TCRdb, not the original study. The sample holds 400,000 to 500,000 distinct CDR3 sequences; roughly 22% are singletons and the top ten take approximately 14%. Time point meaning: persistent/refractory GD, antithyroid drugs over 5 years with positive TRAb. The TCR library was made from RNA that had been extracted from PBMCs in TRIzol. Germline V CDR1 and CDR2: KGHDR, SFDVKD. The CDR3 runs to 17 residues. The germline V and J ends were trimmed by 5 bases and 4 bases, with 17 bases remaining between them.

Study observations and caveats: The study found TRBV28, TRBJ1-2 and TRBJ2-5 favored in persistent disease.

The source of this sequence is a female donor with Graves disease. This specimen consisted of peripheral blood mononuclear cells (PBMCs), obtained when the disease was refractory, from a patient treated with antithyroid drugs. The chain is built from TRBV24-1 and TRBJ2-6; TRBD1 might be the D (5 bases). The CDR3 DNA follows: TGTGCCACCAGTGCCAGATTCCAGGGCGCCGGGGCCAACGTCCTGACTTTC. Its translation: CATSARFQGAGANVLTF.